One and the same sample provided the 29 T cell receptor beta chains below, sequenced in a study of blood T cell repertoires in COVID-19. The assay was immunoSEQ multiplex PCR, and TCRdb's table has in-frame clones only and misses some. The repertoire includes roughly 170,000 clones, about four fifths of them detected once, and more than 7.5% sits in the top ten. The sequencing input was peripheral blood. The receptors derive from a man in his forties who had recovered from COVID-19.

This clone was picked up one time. CDR3 nucleotide sequence: TGTGCCAGCAGCTTAGAGGGGGGGGTCATGAATGAGCAGTTCTTC. Translated: CASSLEGGVMNEQFF. The V gene is TRBV11-2, the J gene TRBJ2-1; 7 bases line up with TRBD2. V shed 0 bases and J 7 bases; nucleotides not matched to a gene: 6. Per the germline V gene, CDR1 is SGHAT and CDR2 is FQNNGV. The CDR3 consists of 15 residues. Supplemented by reference TRBV11-2 and TRBJ2-1, the full variable domain reads EAGVAQSPRYKIIEKRQSVAFWCNPISGHATLYWYQQILGQGPKLLIQFQNNGVVDDSQLPKDRFSAERLKGVDSTLKIQPAKLEDSAVYLCASSLEGGVMNEQFFGPGTRLTVL.

The CDR3 sequence: CASSLLAGGEDEQFF. The CDR3, as DNA: TGCGCCAGCAGCTTGTTAGCAGGGGGCGAGGATGAGCAGTTCTTC. This sequence joins TRBV5-1 and TRBJ2-1; TRBD1 aligns across 8 bases. V lost 1 base to trimming and J lost 8 bases; unmatched junction nucleotides: 8. The germline gives CDR1 SGHRS, CDR2 YFSETQ. The CDR3 is 15 residues long.

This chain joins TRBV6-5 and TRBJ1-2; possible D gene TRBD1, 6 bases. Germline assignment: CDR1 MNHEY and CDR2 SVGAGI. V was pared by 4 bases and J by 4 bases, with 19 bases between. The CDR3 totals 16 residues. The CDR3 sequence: CASSFWGRPDPYGYTF. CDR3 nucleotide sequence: TGTGCCAGCAGTTTCTGGGGGCGTCCAGACCCCTATGGCTACACCTTC.

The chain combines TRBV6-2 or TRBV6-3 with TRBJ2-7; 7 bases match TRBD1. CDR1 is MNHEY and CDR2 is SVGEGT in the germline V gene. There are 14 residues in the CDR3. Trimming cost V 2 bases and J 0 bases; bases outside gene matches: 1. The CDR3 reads CASSYEGASYEQYF. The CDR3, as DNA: TGTGCCAGCAGTTACGAGGGGGCCTCCTACGAGCAGTACTTC.

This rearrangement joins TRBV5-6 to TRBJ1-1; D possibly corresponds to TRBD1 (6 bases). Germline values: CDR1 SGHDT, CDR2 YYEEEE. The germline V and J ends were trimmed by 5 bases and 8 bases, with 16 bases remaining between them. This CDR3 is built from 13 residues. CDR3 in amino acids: CASSFPAQGEAFF. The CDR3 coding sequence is TGTGCCAGCAGTTTCCCGGCACAGGGAGAAGCTTTCTTT.

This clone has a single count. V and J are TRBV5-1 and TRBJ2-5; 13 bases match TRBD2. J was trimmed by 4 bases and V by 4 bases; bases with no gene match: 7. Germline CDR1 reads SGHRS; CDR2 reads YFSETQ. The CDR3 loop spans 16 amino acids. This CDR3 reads CASSPGLAGVVETQYF. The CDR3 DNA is TGCGCCAGCAGCCCTGGACTAGCGGGAGTGGTAGAGACCCAGTACTTC.

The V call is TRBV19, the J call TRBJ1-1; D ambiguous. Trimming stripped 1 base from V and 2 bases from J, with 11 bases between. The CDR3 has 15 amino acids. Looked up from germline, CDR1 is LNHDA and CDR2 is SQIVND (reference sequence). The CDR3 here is CASSIGGFLNTEAFF. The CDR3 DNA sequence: TGTGCCAGTAGTATAGGCGGTTTTTTAAACACTGAAGCTTTCTTT.

The CDR3 nucleotides are TGTGCCAGCAGCCTCGGTGGCGGGAGTTCCTACGAGCAGTACTTC. This sequence encodes CASSLGGGSSYEQYF. J is TRBJ2-7 and V is TRBV7-8, with 7 positions matching TRBD2. V was pared by 5 bases and J by 1 base, with 8 bases of the junction left unmatched. The CDR3 covers 15 residues. Per germline, CDR1 SGHVS and CDR2 FQNEAQ.

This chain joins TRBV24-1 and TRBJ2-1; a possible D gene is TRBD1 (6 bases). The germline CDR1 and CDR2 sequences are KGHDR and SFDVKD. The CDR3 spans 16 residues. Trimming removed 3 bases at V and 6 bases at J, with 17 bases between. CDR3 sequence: CATSDQTGGGSNEQFF. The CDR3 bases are TGTGCCACCAGTGATCAGACAGGTGGAGGATCCAATGAGCAGTTCTTC.

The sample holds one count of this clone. CDR3 protein: CASSLVTGMNSYEQYF. The CDR3 DNA follows: TGTGCCAGCAGCTTAGTCACAGGAATGAACTCCTACGAGCAGTACTTC. The chain combines TRBV11-1 with TRBJ2-7, with D possibly TRBD1 on 5 matching bases. The V end was cut by 1 base, the J end by 0 bases, with 13 bases between. Germline CDR1 SGHAT, CDR2 FQDESV (reference sequence). CDR3 length: 16 amino acids.

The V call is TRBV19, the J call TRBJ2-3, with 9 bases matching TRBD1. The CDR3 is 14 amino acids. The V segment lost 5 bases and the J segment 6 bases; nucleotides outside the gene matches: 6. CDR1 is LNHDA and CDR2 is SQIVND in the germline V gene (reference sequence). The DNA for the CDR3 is TGTGCCAGTAGTCGTCCGGGACAGGGCGATACGCAGTATTTT. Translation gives CASSRPGQGDTQYF.

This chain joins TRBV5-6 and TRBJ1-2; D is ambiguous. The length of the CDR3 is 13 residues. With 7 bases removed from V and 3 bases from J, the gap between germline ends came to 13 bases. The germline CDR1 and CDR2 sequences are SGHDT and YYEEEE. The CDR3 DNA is TGTGCCAGCGGGCCCATTCAGGACTATGGCTACACCTTC. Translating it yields CASGPIQDYGYTF.

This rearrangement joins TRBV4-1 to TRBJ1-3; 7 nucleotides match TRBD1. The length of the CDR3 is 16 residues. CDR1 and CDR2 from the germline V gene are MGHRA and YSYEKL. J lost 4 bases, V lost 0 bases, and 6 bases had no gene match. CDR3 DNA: TGCGCCAGCAGCCAAGACGGTTGGACAGGAGGAAACACCATATATTTT. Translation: CASSQDGWTGGNTIYF.

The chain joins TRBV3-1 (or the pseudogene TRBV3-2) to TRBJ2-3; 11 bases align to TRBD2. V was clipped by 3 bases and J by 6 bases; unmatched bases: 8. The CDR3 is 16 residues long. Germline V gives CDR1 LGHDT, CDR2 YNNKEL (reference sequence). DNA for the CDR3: TGTGCCAGCAGCCACCCACTAGCGGGAGAACGTGATACGCAGTATTTT. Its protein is CASSHPLAGERDTQYF.

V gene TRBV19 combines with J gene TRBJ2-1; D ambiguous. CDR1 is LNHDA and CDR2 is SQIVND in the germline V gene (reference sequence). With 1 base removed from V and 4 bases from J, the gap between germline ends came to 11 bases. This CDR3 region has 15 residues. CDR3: CASSIVDSRYNEQFF. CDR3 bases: TGTGCCAGTAGTATAGTGGATAGCCGATACAATGAGCAGTTCTTC. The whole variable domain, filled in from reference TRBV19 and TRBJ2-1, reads DGGITQSPKYLFRKEGQNVTLSCEQNLNHDAMYWYRQDPGQGLRLIYYSQIVNDFQKGDIAEGYSVSREKKESFPLTVTSAQKNPTAFYLCASSIVDSRYNEQFFGPGTRLTVL.

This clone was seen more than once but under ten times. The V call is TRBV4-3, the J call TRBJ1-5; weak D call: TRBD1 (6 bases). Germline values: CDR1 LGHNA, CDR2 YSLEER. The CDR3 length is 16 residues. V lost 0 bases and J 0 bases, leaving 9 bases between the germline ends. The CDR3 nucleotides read TGCGCCAGCAGCCAAGATACAGGGACTAGCAATCAGCCCCAGCATTTT. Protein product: CASSQDTGTSNQPQHF.

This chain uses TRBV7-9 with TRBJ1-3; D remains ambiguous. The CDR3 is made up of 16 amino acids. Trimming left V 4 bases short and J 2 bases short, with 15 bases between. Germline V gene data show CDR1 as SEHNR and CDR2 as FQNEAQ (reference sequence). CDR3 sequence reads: CASSSPGREAGNTIYF. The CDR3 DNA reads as TGTGCCAGCAGCTCCCCGGGGAGGGAGGCTGGAAACACCATATATTTT.

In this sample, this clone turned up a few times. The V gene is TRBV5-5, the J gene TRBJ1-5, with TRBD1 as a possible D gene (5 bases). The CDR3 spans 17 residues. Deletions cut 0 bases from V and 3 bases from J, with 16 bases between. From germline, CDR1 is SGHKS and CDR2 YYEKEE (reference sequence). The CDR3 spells CASSLGQLSTTNQPQHF. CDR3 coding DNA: TGTGCCAGCAGCTTGGGACAGTTATCCACGACCAATCAGCCCCAGCATTTT. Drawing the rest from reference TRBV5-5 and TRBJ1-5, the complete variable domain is DAGVTQSPTHLIKTRGQQVTLRCSPISGHKSVSWYQQVLGQGPQFIFQYYEKEERGRGNFPDRFSARQFPNYSSELNVNALLLGDSALYLCASSLGQLSTTNQPQHFGDGTRLSIL.

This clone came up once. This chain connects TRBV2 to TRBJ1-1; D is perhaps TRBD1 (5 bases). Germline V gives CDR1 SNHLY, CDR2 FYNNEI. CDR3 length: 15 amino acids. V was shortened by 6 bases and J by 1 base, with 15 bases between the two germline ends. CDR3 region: CASRGGTGKNTEAFF. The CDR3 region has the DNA TGTGCCAGCAGGGGGGGGACGGGGAAGAACACTGAAGCTTTCTTT.

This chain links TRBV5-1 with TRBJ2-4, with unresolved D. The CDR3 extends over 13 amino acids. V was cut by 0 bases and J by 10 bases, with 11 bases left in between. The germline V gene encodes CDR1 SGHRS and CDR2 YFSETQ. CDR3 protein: CASSLDSSTIQYF. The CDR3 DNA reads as TGCGCCAGCAGCTTGGATTCGAGTACTATTCAGTACTTC.

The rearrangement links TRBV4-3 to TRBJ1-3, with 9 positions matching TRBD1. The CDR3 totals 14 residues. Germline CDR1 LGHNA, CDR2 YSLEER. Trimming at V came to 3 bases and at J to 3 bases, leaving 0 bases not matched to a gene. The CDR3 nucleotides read TGCGCCAGCAGCCAGGACAGGGGTGGAAACACCATATATTTT. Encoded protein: CASSQDRGGNTIYF.

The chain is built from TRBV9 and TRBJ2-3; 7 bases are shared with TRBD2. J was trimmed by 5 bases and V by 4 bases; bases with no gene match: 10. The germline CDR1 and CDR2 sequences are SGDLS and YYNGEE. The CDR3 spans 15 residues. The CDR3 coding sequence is TGTGCCAGCAGCTCACGGACTAGAAGGGGAGATACGCAGTATTTT. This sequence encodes CASSSRTRRGDTQYF. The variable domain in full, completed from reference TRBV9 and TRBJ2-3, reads DSGVTQTPKHLITATGQRVTLRCSPRSGDLSVYWYQQSLDQGLQFLIQYYNGEERAKGNILERFSAQQFPDLHSELNLSSLELGDSALYFCASSSRTRRGDTQYFGPGTRLTVL.

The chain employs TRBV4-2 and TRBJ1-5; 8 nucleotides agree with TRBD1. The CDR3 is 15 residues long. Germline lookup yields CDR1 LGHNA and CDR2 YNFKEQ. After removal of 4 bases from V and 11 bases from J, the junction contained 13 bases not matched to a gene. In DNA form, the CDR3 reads TGTGCCAGCAGCCCGACAGGGGATCAGAGGGGGACCCAGCATTTT. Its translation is CASSPTGDQRGTQHF.

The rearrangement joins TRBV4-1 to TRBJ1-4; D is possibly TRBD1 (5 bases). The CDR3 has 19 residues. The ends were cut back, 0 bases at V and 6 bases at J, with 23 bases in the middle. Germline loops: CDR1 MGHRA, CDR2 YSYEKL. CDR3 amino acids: CASSQEWGVLRTQDEKLFF. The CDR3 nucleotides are TGCGCCAGCAGCCAAGAATGGGGGGTATTGAGGACACAAGATGAAAAACTGTTTTTT.

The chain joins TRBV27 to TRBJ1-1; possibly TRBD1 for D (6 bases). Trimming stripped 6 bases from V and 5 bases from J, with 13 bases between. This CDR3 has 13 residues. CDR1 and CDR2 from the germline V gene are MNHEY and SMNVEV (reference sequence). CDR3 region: CASRYTGITEAFF. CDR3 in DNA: TGTGCCAGCAGATACACAGGGATTACTGAAGCTTTCTTT.

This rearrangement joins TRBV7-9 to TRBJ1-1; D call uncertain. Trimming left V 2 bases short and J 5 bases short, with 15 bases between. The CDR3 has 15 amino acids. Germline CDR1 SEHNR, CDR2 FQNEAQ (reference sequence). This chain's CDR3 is CASSLMGGPTTEAFF. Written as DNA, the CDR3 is TGTGCCAGCAGCTTAATGGGAGGGCCGACGACTGAAGCTTTCTTT.

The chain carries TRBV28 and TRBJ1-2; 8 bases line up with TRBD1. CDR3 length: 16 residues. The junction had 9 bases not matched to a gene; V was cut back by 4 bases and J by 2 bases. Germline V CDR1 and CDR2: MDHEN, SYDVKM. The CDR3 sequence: CASSSQGASKNYGYTF. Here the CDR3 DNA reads TGTGCCAGCAGTTCCCAGGGGGCGAGTAAGAACTATGGCTACACCTTC.

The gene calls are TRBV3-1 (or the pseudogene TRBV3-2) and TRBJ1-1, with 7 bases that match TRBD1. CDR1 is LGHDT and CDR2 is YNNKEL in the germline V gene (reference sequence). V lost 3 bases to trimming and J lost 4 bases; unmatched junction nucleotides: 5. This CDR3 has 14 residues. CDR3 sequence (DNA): TGTGCCAGCAGCCATTCAGGGGGGTCCACTGAAGCTTTCTTT. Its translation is CASSHSGGSTEAFF.

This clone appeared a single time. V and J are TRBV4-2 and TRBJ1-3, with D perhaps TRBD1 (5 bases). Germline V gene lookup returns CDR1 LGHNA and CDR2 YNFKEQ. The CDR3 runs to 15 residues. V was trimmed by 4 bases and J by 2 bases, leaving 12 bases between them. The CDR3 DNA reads TGTGCCAGCAGCCCCTCACTGACAGCTGGAAACACCATATATTTT. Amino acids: CASSPSLTAGNTIYF.